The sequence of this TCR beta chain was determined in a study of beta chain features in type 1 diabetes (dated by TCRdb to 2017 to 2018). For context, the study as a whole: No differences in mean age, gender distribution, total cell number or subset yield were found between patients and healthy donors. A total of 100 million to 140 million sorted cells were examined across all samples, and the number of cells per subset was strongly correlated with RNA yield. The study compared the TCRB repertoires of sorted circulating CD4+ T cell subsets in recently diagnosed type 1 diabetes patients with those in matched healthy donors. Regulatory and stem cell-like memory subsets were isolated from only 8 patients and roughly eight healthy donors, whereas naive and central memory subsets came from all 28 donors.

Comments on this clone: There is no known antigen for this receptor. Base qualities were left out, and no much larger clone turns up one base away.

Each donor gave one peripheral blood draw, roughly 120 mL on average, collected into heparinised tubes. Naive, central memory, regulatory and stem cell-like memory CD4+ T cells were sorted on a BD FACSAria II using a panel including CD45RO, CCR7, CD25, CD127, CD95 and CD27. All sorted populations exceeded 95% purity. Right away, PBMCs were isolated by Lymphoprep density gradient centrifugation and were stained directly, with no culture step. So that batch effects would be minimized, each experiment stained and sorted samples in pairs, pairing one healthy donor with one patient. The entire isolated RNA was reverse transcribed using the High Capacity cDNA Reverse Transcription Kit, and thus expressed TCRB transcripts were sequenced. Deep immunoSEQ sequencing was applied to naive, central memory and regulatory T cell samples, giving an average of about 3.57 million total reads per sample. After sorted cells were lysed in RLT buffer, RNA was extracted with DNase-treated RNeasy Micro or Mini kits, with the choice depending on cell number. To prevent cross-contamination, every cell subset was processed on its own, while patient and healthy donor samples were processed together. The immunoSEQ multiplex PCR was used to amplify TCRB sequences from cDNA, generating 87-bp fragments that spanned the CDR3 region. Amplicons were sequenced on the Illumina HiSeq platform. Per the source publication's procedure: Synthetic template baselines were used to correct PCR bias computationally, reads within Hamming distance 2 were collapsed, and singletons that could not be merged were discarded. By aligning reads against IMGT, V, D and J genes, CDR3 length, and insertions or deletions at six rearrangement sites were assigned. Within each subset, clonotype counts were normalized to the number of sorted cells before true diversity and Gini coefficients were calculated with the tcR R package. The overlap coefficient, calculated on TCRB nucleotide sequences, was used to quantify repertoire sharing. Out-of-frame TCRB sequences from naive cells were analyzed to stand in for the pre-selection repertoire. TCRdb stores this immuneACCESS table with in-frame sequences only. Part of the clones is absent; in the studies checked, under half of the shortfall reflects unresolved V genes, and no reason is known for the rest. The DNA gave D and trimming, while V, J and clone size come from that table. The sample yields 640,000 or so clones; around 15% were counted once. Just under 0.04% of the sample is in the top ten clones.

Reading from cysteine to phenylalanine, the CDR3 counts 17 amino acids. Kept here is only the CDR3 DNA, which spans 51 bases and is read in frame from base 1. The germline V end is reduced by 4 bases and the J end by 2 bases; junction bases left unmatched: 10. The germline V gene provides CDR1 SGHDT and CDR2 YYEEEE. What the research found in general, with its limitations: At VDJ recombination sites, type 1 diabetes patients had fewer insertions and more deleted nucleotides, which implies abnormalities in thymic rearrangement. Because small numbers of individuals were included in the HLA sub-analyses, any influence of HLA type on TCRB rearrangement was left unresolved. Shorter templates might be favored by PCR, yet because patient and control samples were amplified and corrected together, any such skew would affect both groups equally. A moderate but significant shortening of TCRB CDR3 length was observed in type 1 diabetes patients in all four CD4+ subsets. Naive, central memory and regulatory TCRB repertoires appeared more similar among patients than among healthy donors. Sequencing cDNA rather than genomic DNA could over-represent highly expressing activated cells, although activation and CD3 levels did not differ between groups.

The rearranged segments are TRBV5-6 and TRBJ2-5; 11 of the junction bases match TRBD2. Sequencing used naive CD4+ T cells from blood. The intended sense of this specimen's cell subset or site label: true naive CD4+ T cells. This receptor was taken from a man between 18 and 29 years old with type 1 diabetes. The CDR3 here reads CASSPRRASGRQETQYF. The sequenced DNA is TGTGCCAGCAGCCCAAGGAGGGCTAGCGGGAGGCAAGAGACCCAGTACTTC.